This TCR beta chain was obtained from a study of vaccination and CD4 T cells after COVID-19. Study summary: Post-COVID samples had a sampling time that fell a median approximately 93 days after diagnosis (range 35 to 161). Broader study findings: A nonsignificant median increase from approximately 21 to 40 SARS-CoV-2-reactive clonotypes was observed.

Treatment reported: approximately 9-day PBMC culture with coronavirus spike peptide pools or control peptides (ViraFEST assay). Positive PCR tests dated from March to December 2020, predating US Alpha, Beta and Delta variants. The CDR3 consists of 11 residues. Germline V gives CDR1 MDHEN, CDR2 SYDVKM. With the Oncomine TCR Beta short-read assay, DNA from cultured CD4+ T cells was sequenced. MiXCR, run by TCRdb on the PCR reads, gives a single entry per CDR3 protein. The sample includes about 20,000 distinct CDR3 sequences, 56% of them seen just once. Note on this clonotype: Its matching antigen is unknown.

The chain uses TRBV28 and TRBJ2-5; TRBD2 matches at 9 bases. This TCR came from a human donor who had recovered from COVID-19. The sample consisted of CD4+ T cells from blood, cultured in vitro. Here the CDR3 reads CAAGGGETQYF. DNA for the CDR3: TGTGCGGCGGGGGGGGGCGAGACCCAGTACTTC.